These T cell receptor beta chains were read from a single sample in a study of breast tumors, draining lymph nodes, adjacent tissues. TCRdb reprocessed the multiplex PCR reads with MiXCR, giving one entry per CDR3 protein. The sample holds fewer than 200,000 distinct CDR3 sequences, roughly a third seen once. Sequenced input: axillary lymph node tissue. The receptor set was obtained from a female donor with breast cancer. Some clones in this sample may be carry-over from other donors' samples. Both conserved end residues are trimmed from each CDR3. Fields, in order: V gene, D gene, J gene, CDR3 protein. A D gene is named only where the DNA matches it firmly.

TRBV20-1	TRBD1	TRBJ1-2	SAREGLGTAQNYGYT
TRBV15	-	TRBJ2-3	ATSRGGSYNEQY
TRBV29-1	-	TRBJ1-3	SVEVGYRRATGNTIY
TRBV2	-	TRBJ1-5	ASSEGEGQPQH
TRBV12-3/TRBV12-4	-	TRBJ2-6	ASSLKGANVLT
TRBV6-6	-	TRBJ2-5	ASSRGREETQY
TRBV7-2	-	TRBJ2-7	ASSLGGAVHEQY
TRBV5-6	-	TRBJ1-2	ASSFGQTNYGYT
TRBV7-3	-	TRBJ2-6	ASSLTGLSGANVLT
TRBV4-1	-	TRBJ2-7	ASSQEEGQIYEQY
TRBV6-2/TRBV6-3	TRBD1	TRBJ1-5	ASSYGAGGNQPQH
TRBV20-1	TRBD2	TRBJ2-3	SAQAGSIDTRY